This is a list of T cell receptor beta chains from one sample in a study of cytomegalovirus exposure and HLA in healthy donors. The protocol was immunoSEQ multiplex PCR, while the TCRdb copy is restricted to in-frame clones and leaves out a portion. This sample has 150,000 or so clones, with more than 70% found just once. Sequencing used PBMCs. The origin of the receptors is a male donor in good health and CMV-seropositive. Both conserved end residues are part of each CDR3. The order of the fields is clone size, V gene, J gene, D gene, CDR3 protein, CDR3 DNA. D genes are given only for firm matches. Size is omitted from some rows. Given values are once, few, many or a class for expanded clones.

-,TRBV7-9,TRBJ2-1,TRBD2,CASSPNPSGIHNEQFF,TGTGCCAGCAGCCCAAACCCTAGCGGGATCCACAATGAGCAGTTCTTC
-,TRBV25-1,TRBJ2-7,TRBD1,CASSRLTGGSYEQYF,TGTGCCAGCAGTCGCCTGACAGGGGGGTCCTACGAGCAGTACTTC
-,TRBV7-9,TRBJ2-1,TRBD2,CSSIPPGGSSYNEQFF,TGTTCCAGCATCCCTCCCGGGGGGAGCTCCTACAATGAGCAGTTCTTC
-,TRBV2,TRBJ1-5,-,CASKVRNERGQPQHF,TGTGCCAGCAAGGTCAGAAACGAAAGGGGCCAGCCCCAGCATTTT
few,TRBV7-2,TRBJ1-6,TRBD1,CASSFRQGSYNSPLHF,TGTGCCAGCAGCTTTCGACAGGGCTCCTATAATTCACCCCTCCACTTT
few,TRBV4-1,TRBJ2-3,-,CASSQPTGVTDTQYF,TGCGCCAGCAGCCAACCCACGGGGGTGACAGATACGCAGTATTTT
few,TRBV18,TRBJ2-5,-,CASSTDRKETQYF,TGTGCCAGCTCAACCGACAGGAAAGAGACCCAGTACTTC
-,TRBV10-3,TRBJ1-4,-,CAIRSGATNEKLFF,TGTGCCATCAGATCAGGGGCAACTAATGAAAAACTGTTTTTT
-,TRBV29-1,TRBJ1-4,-,CSVEGHSTNEKLFF,TGCAGCGTTGAAGGACACTCAACTAATGAAAAACTGTTTTTT
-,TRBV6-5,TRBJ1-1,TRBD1,CASSPTGVRTEAFF,TGTGCCAGCAGTCCAACAGGGGTTCGCACTGAAGCTTTCTTT
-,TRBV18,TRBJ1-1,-,CASSPPSRTAEAFF,TGTGCCAGCTCACCACCGTCCCGGACAGCTGAAGCTTTCTTT
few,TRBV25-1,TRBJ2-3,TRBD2,CARTSGRAASTDTQYF,TGTGCCAGGACTAGCGGGAGGGCCGCTAGCACAGATACGCAGTATTTT
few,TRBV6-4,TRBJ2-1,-,CASSPSPRNEQFF,TGTGCCAGCAGTCCCTCCCCTAGGAATGAGCAGTTCTTC
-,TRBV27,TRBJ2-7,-,CASSLSLTPSYEQYF,TGTGCCAGCAGTTTATCCCTCACGCCCTCCTACGAGCAGTACTTC
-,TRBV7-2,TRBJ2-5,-,CASSLVGAGGVWETQYF,TGTGCCAGCAGCTTAGTTGGTGCTGGGGGCGTCTGGGAGACCCAGTACTTC
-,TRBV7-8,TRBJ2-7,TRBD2,CASSSGGSSYEQYF,TGTGCCAGCTCAAGCGGGGGAAGCTCCTACGAGCAGTACTTC
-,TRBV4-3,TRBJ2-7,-,CASRGEGGEQYF,TGCGCCAGCAGGGGTGAGGGAGGCGAGCAGTACTTC
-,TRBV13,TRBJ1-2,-,CASSFSTYGYTF,TGTGCCAGCAGCTTTTCTACCTATGGCTACACCTTC
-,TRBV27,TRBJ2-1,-,CASSTTRGYNEQFF,TGTGCCAGCAGCACCACCCGGGGGTACAATGAGCAGTTCTTC
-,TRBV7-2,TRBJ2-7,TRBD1,CASSWGDRGYEQYF,TGTGCCAGCAGCTGGGGGGACAGGGGGTACGAGCAGTACTTC
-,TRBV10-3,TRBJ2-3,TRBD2,CAIRAPGGPDTQYF,TGTGCCATCCGCGCCCCGGGAGGCCCGGATACGCAGTATTTT
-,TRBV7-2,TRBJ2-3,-,CASSFLALDTQYF,TGTGCCAGCAGCTTCCTGGCCCTAGATACGCAGTATTTT
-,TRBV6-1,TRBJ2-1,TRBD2,CASTPGLAGYEQFF,TGTGCCAGCACCCCGGGACTAGCGGGATATGAGCAGTTCTTC
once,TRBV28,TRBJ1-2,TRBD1,CASSPPGTANYGYTF,TGTGCCAGCAGTCCACCTGGGACAGCTAACTATGGCTACACCTTC
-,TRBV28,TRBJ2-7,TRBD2,CASSLWSLAGASYEQYF,TGTGCCAGCAGTTTATGGTCACTAGCGGGAGCATCCTACGAGCAGTACTTC
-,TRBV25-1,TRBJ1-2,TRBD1,CASSGQTGGLYGYTF,TGTGCCAGCAGTGGACAGACAGGGGGCCTCTATGGCTACACCTTC
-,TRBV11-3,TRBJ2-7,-,CASSSPLTETYEQYF,TGTGCCAGCAGCTCCCCTTTGACAGAAACCTACGAGCAGTACTTC
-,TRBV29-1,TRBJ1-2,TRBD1,CSDWDRADGYTF,TGCAGCGACTGGGACAGGGCGGATGGCTACACCTTC
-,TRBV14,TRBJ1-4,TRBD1,CASSARQGVKLFF,TGTGCCAGCAGCGCAAGACAGGGGGTAAAACTGTTTTTT
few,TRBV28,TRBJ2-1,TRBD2,CASSSSSGSYNEQFF,TGTGCCAGCAGTTCATCTAGCGGGAGTTACAATGAGCAGTTCTTC
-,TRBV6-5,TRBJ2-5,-,CASSYSRQRETQYF,TGTGCCAGCAGTTACTCGCGACAAAGGGAGACCCAGTACTTC
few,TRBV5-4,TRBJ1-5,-,CASSFNSNQPQHF,TGTGCCAGCAGCTTCAATAGCAATCAGCCCCAGCATTTT
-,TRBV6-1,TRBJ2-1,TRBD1,CASSPWTGDGGEQFF,TGTGCCAGCAGCCCCTGGACAGGGGATGGGGGTGAGCAGTTCTTC
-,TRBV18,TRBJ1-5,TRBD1,CASSTGGQGSNQPQHF,TGTGCCAGCTCAACGGGGGGACAGGGTAGCAATCAGCCCCAGCATTTT
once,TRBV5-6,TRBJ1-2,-,CASSLAPRDTPYVYGYTF,TGTGCCAGCAGCTTGGCCCCCAGGGATACCCCTTATGTCTATGGCTACACCTTC
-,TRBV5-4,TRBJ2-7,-,CASTPAGRLEAYEQYF,TGTGCCAGCACCCCCGCGGGGCGGCTTGAAGCGTACGAGCAGTACTTC
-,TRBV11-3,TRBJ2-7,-,CASTLETGAYEQYF,TGTGCCAGCACCCTAGAGACGGGGGCCTACGAGCAGTACTTC
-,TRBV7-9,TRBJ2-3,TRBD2,CASSMTAGGTDTQYF,TGTGCCAGCAGCATGACAGCGGGAGGCACAGATACGCAGTATTTT
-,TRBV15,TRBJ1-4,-,CATSREWQFGAKLFF,TGTGCCACCAGTCGAGAGTGGCAGTTTGGGGCAAAACTGTTTTTT
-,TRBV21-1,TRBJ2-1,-,CASSKDLGTGFYNEQFF,TGTGCCAGCAGCAAAGATTTGGGGACAGGGTTCTACAATGAGCAGTTCTTC
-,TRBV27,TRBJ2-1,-,CASSPRGGWKGNEQFF,TGTGCCAGCAGTCCCCGGGGTGGGTGGAAGGGCAATGAGCAGTTCTTC
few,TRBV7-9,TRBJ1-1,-,CSSSPRDTEAFF,TGTTCCAGCAGCCCACGGGACACTGAAGCTTTCTTT
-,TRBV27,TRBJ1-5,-,CASSLFQNQPQHF,TGTGCCAGCAGTTTATTCCAAAATCAGCCCCAGCATTTT
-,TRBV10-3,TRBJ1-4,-,CAISASTNEKLFF,TGTGCCATCAGCGCGTCAACTAATGAAAAACTGTTTTTT
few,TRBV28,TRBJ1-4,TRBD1,CASSLGQGFEKLFF,TGTGCCAGCAGCCTGGGACAGGGGTTTGAAAAACTGTTTTTT
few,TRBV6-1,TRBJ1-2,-,CASQTGRYGYTF,TGTGCCAGCCAAACGGGGAGATATGGCTACACCTTC
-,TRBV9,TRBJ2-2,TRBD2,CASSVRLAANTGELFF,TGTGCCAGCAGCGTTAGACTAGCGGCCAACACCGGGGAGCTGTTTTTT
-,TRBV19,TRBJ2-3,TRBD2,CASRSGRSGDTQYF,TGTGCCAGTAGAAGCGGGAGGTCTGGAGATACGCAGTATTTT
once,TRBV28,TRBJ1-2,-,CASSPQPGGYTF,TGTGCCAGCAGTCCCCAGCCAGGCGGCTACACCTTC
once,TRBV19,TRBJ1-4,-,CASRSAEGPEKLFF,TGTGCCAGTAGGTCGGCCGAGGGCCCTGAAAAACTGTTTTTT
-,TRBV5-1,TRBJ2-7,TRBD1,CASRRAWDRSYEQYF,TGCGCCAGCCGGCGAGCCTGGGACAGATCCTACGAGCAGTACTTC
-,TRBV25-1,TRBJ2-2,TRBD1,CASSATSGTEFTGELFF,TGTGCCAGCAGTGCTACCTCCGGGACAGAATTTACCGGGGAGCTGTTTTTT
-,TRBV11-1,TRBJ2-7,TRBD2,CASRDSGTSSYEQYF,TGTGCCAGCAGGGATAGCGGGACTAGCTCCTACGAGCAGTACTTC
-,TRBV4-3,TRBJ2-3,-,CASSPGYRDTQYF,TGCGCCAGCAGCCCCGGTTACCGGGATACGCAGTATTTT